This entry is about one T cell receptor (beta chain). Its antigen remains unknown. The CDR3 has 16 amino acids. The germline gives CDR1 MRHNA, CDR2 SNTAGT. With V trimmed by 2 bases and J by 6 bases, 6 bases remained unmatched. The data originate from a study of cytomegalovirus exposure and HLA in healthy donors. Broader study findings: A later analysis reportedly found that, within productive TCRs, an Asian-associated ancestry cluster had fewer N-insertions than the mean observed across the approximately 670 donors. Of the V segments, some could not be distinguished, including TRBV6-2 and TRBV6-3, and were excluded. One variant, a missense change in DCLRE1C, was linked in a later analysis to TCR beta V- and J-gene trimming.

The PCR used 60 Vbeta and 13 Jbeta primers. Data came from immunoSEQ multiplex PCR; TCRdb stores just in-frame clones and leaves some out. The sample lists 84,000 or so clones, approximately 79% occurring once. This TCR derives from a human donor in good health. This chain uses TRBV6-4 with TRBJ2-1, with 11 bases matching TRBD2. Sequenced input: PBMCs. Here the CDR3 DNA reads TGTGCCAGCAGTGACGAGACTAGCGGGGCGGGCAATGAGCAGTTCTTC. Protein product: CASSDETSGAGNEQFF.